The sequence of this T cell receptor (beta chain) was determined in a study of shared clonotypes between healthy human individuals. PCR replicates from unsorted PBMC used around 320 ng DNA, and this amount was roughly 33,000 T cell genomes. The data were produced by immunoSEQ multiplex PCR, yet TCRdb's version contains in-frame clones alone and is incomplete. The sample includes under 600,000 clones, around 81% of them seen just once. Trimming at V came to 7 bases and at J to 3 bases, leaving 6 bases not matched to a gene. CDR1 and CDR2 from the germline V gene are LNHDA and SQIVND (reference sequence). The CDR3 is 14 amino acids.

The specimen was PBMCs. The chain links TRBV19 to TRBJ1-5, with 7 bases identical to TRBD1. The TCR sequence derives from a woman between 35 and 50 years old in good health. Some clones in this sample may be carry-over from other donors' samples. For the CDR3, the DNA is TGTGCCAGTAAGAGACAGGGAATCAATCAGCCCCAGCATTTT. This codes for CASKRQGINQPQHF.